Listed below are T cell receptor beta chains from one sample, sequenced in a study of T cell repertoires and HLA-DP antigens. Antigens of these TCRs are unknown. Here immunoSEQ multiplex PCR was the method, and the copy in TCRdb shows in-frame clones only, minus some. The sample shows around 70,000 clones, around 80% of them seen only once. Sequencing input: CD4+ T cells from PBMCs. These receptors all stem from a man aged 60 to 75 in good health and CMV-seronegative. Each CDR3 is given with its conserved first and last residue. Part of the rows lack a size; the others show once, few, many or a class for expanded clones.

size,V,CDR3
many,TRBV5-6,CASSLAYKVTEAFF
-,TRBV7-9,CASSFDSLDFDNSPLHF
-,TRBV6-6,CASGATRVEDTQYF
-,TRBV19,CASSPRTSGGAREQFF
-,TRBV5-1,CASSLAPPVPSYNEQFF
-,TRBV19,CASGDRGETQYF
-,TRBV7-2,CASSLVVGQNEKLFF
-,TRBV30,CAWSTPMGPLGTEAFF
-,TRBV5-4,CASRPGTGANNEQFF
-,TRBV7-2,CASSLDSSSYNEQFF
-,TRBV6-5,CASGRGGTGELFF